A selection of T cell receptor beta chains follows, all from one sample in a study of blood T cells in healthy people across ages. TCRdb reprocessed the 5' RACE reads via MiXCR and lists one record per CDR3 protein. The sample has 800,000 to 950,000 distinct CDR3 sequences; roughly 48% are singletons. Source material: blood. The source is a man aged 25-40 years in good health. CDR3s include the opening cysteine and the closing phenylalanine or tryptophan.

v_call cdr3_aa
TRBV6-2/TRBV6-3 CASTPGAARDNEQFF
TRBV12-3/TRBV12-4 CASSTGQGVNTEAFF
TRBV6-1 CASLGDNSYEQYF
TRBV4-3 CASSQDPGAGEQFF
TRBV4-1 CASSQDSQQYF
TRBV7-2 CASSLAPLAGGNEQYF
TRBV4-2 CASSQSGTAGTDTQYF
TRBV5-1 CASSLGVTEQYF
TRBV12-3/TRBV12-4 CASSRKGAWDTGELFF
TRBV7-2 CAGSARVNYGYTF
TRBV5-1 CASSAPGLAGLNEQYF
TRBV2 CASSEVDRVETQYF
TRBV7-9 CASSLGPAGSYEQYF
TRBV29-1 CSVLGDILGETQYF
TRBV27 CASGRTSLRAQHF
TRBV12-3/TRBV12-4 CASSLSARTDTQYF
TRBV28 CASSTNRGKLTDTQYF
TRBV4-3 CASSRSTSGKNIQYF
TRBV5-1 CASGLIGGGALDTQYF
TRBV3-1 CASSRATYEQYF
TRBV3-1 CASSPAGQGYTF
TRBV27 CASDSISGRTDTQYF